The entry that follows covers one T cell receptor (beta chain) sequence. The entry originates in a study of blood T cell repertoires in COVID-19. Turning to the study itself: COVID-19 samples collected from the United States, Italy and Spain covered acute and convalescent phases. T cells, B-cell-depleted T cells, or PBMCs provided the cDNA or gDNA that served as material.

Germline values: CDR1 SGHRS, CDR2 YFSETQ. Unmatched junction bases numbered 3, after V lost 0 bases and J lost 2 bases. The CDR3 extends over 16 amino acids. As handled by the study authors: From reference gene primer amplification, estimates of nucleated cell counts were derived. The method was immunoSEQ multiplex PCR; TCRdb's version includes in-frame clones alone and lacks a portion of them. The V and J calls and the clone size are those of that table, but D and trimming were determined from the DNA. The sample yields about 210,000 clones, roughly 80% seen once. Those enrolled in Seattle joined during active infection and were followed longitudinally afterward.

This clonotype originated in a woman aged 55-70 years with COVID-19, enrolled during active disease. This chain links TRBV5-1 with TRBJ2-5; 11 bases align to TRBD2. Material: peripheral blood. The CDR3 region is CASSLAVAGGQETQYF. In DNA form, the CDR3 reads TGCGCCAGCAGCTTGGCGGTAGCGGGGGGGCAAGAGACCCAGTACTTC.